What follows are 23 T cell receptor beta chains derived from one specimen sequenced in a study of PD-L1 blockade in urothelial cancer. Profiled with immunoSEQ multiplex PCR; TCRdb holds only in-frame clones, not every one. There are fewer than 90,000 clones in the sample; approximately 90% occur only once, and about 0.94% lies in the top ten. Time point here: peripheral blood 6 weeks after treatment start. Sample: PBMCs, taken around atezolizumab (anti-PD-L1) treatment. Receptors were obtained from a woman aged 80 or older with urothelial cancer.

This chain connects TRBV5-1 to TRBJ2-1, with D perhaps TRBD1 (6 bases). Trimming left V 5 bases short and J 5 bases short, with 26 bases between. This CDR3 region has 18 residues. The germline V gene encodes CDR1 SGHRS and CDR2 YFSETQ. CDR3 protein: CASRPWMTGLMGNNEQFF. The CDR3 bases are TGCGCCAGCAGACCCTGGATGACAGGCTTGATGGGTAACAATGAGCAGTTCTTC.

V gene TRBV28 combines with J gene TRBJ1-4; TRBD1 matches 8 bases. V lost 6 bases to trimming and J lost 8 bases; unmatched junction nucleotides: 8. The CDR3 extends over 14 amino acids. Germline V gene lookup returns CDR1 MDHEN and CDR2 SYDVKM. The CDR3 sequence is CASRGGQGGEKLFF. CDR3 in DNA: TGTGCCAGCAGGGGCGGACAGGGCGGCGAAAAACTGTTTTTT. The variable domain in full, with the rest retrieved from reference TRBV28 and TRBJ1-4, is DVKVTQSSRYLVKRTGEKVFLECVQDMDHENMFWYRQDPGLGLRLIYFSYDVKMKEKGDIPEGYSVSREKKERFSLILESASTNQTSMYLCASRGGQGGEKLFFGSGTQLSVL.

DNA for the CDR3: TGTGCCAGCATAGAGGCGGGGAGCTACACTGAAGCTTTCTTT. This translates into CASIEAGSYTEAFF. The chain is built from TRBV7-9 and TRBJ1-1; D gene unclear. The CDR3 runs to 14 residues. The germline V gene encodes CDR1 SEHNR and CDR2 FQNEAQ (reference sequence). The ends were cut back, 7 bases at V and 3 bases at J, with 15 bases in the middle.

This clone was observed a handful of times. The V and J genes are TRBV5-6 and TRBJ1-1; 8 nucleotides agree with TRBD1. In germline, CDR1 is SGHDT, CDR2 YYEEEE. This CDR3 spans 14 amino acids. Trimming removed 0 bases from V and 5 bases from J; junction bases left unmatched: 3. In nucleotides, the CDR3 is TGTGCCAGCAGCTTGGCAGGGGGCTGGACTGAAGCTTTCTTT. Amino acid sequence: CASSLAGGWTEAFF.

The V gene is TRBV27, the J gene TRBJ1-2, with 8 bases that match TRBD1. V shed 4 bases, J shed 5 bases, and the junction held 15 bases outside the gene matches. This CDR3 region has 17 residues. Germline V CDR1 and CDR2: MNHEY, SMNVEV (reference sequence). CDR3 coding DNA: TGTGCCAGCAGTTCTCATCTAGGACAGGGCGTACAGTATGGCTACACCTTC. Its translation is CASSSHLGQGVQYGYTF.

This clone was seen just once. The chain employs TRBV18 and TRBJ2-2; TRBD2 matches at 11 bases. The germline V gene has CDR1 KGHSH and CDR2 LQKENI. The V segment lost 3 bases and the J segment 0 bases; nucleotides outside the gene matches: 3. This CDR3 region has 17 residues. CDR3 in amino acids: CASSPLLAGANTGELFF. The CDR3 nucleotides are TGTGCCAGCTCACCTCTACTAGCGGGAGCGAACACCGGGGAGCTGTTTTTT. The complete variable domain, with remaining parts taken from reference TRBV18 and TRBJ2-2, reads NAGVMQNPRHLVRRRGQEARLRCSPMKGHSHVYWYRQLPEEGLKFMVYLQKENIIDESGMPKERFSAEFPKEGPSILRIQQVVRGDSAAYFCASSPLLAGANTGELFFGEGSRLTVL.

V is TRBV9 and J is TRBJ2-1; 7 bases fit TRBD1. The CDR3 extends over 15 amino acids. V trimming: 4 bases; J trimming: 4 bases; junction bases outside the gene matches: 8. CDR1 SGDLS and CDR2 YYNGEE come from the germline V gene. The CDR3 nucleotides read TGTGCCAGCAGCCCCGGCAGGGGGACATACAATGAGCAGTTCTTC. It codes for CASSPGRGTYNEQFF.

The V call is TRBV5-1, the J call TRBJ2-1, with 9 bases that match TRBD1. V lost 2 bases to trimming and J lost 8 bases; unmatched junction nucleotides: 8. The CDR3 consists of 15 residues. Germline V gene lookup returns CDR1 SGHRS and CDR2 YFSETQ. The CDR3: CASSFLDRGADEQFF. The CDR3, as DNA: TGCGCCAGCAGCTTTCTAGACAGGGGGGCGGATGAGCAGTTCTTC.

This chain links TRBV28 with TRBJ1-1; TRBD1 agrees at 7 bases. Trimming at V came to 9 bases and at J to 4 bases, leaving 11 bases not matched to a gene. Germline assignment: CDR1 MDHEN and CDR2 SYDVKM. The CDR3 spans 14 residues. CDR3 sequence (DNA): TGTGCCAGTCAGGGGGGCGGCGGTGCCACTGAAGCTTTCTTT. Translating it yields CASQGGGGATEAFF.

V gene TRBV13 combines with J gene TRBJ2-5, with 7 bases that match TRBD1. V lost 6 bases and J lost 5; bases outside the gene matches: 12. The germline CDR1 and CDR2 sequences are PRHDT and FYEKMQ (reference sequence). The CDR3 totals 15 residues. The DNA of the CDR3 is TGTGCCAGCAGGCTCGGCAGGGGGTCTAGGGAGACCCAGTACTTC. It specifies CASRLGRGSRETQYF.

This chain links TRBV28 with TRBJ1-6, with D hard to call. From germline, CDR1 is MDHEN and CDR2 SYDVKM. The CDR3 totals 14 residues. The germline V and J ends were trimmed by 5 bases and 4 bases, with 9 bases remaining between them. CDR3 protein: CASSPRQYNSPLHF. In DNA form, the CDR3 reads TGTGCCAGCAGTCCGAGACAATATAATTCACCCCTCCACTTT.

This sequence joins TRBV6-1 and TRBJ2-3; TRBD1 aligns across 7 bases. J was trimmed by 3 bases and V by 11 bases; bases with no gene match: 8. Looked up from germline, CDR1 is MNHNS and CDR2 is SASEGT. The CDR3 runs 13 residues. CDR3 bases: TGTGCCGCAGGGGGAAGGGGGACAGATACGCAGTATTTT. Translated, it gives CAAGGRGTDTQYF.

This sequence joins TRBV19 and TRBJ1-1; D is perhaps TRBD1 (6 bases). In germline, CDR1 is LNHDA, CDR2 SQIVND (reference sequence). This CDR3 contains 15 residues. V lost 1 base to trimming and J lost 5 bases, with 14 bases between them. DNA of the CDR3: TGTGCCAGTAGTATAGTATCAGGGGTTGGAACTGAAGCTTTCTTT. It codes for CASSIVSGVGTEAFF.

The chain links TRBV5-1 to TRBJ2-1; TRBD1 matches at 8 bases. Trimming at V came to 4 bases and at J to 10 bases, leaving 13 bases not matched to a gene. CDR3 length: 15 amino acids. Germline CDR1 reads SGHRS; CDR2 reads YFSETQ. The CDR3 loop is CASSPGQGLVLEQFF. The DNA for the CDR3 is TGCGCCAGCAGCCCTGGACAGGGTCTGGTGTTAGAGCAGTTCTTC.

The chain carries TRBV19 and TRBJ2-2, with a weak D call TRBD1 (5 bases). V was pared by 6 bases and J by 5 bases, with 13 bases between. The germline V gene has CDR1 LNHDA and CDR2 SQIVND (reference sequence). This CDR3 contains 14 residues. CDR3: CASRRGLRTGELFF. The CDR3 DNA follows: TGTGCCAGTAGAAGGGGTTTACGGACCGGGGAGCTGTTTTTT. Full variable domain (outside the CDR3, taken from reference TRBV19 and TRBJ2-2): DGGITQSPKYLFRKEGQNVTLSCEQNLNHDAMYWYRQDPGQGLRLIYYSQIVNDFQKGDIAEGYSVSREKKESFPLTVTSAQKNPTAFYLCASRRGLRTGELFFGEGSRLTVL.

The gene calls are TRBV29-1 and TRBJ2-7, with a possible D match to TRBD1 (5 bases). This CDR3 contains 13 residues. The V end was cut by 4 bases, the J end by 1 base, with 11 bases between. Per germline, CDR1 SQVTM and CDR2 ANQGSEA. The CDR3 DNA reads as TGCAGCGTTGCAGGGCCAGGATCCTACGAGCAGTACTTC. Its translation: CSVAGPGSYEQYF.

CDR3 DNA sequence: TGTGCCAGCAGCTTAGCTAGCGGCGCGAATGAGCAGTTCTTC. It is translated as CASSLASGANEQFF. The chain employs TRBV7-7 and TRBJ2-1; weak D call: TRBD2 (6 bases). Germline V gene data show CDR1 as SSHAT and CDR2 as FNYEAQ (reference sequence). The CDR3 runs to 14 residues. V was cut by 0 bases and J by 7 bases, with 10 bases left in between.

The chain links TRBV5-1 to TRBJ2-1; 13 positions agree with TRBD2. V trimming: 4 bases; J trimming: 0 bases; junction bases outside the gene matches: 7. This CDR3 comprises 18 residues. The germline CDR1 and CDR2 sequences are SGHRS and YFSETQ. This CDR3 reads CASSMGTSGKNSYNEQFF. Here the CDR3 DNA reads TGCGCCAGCAGCATGGGGACTAGCGGGAAGAACTCCTACAATGAGCAGTTCTTC. The entire variable domain, with the rest obtained from reference TRBV5-1 and TRBJ2-1, is as follows: KAGVTQTPRYLIKTRGQQVTLSCSPISGHRSVSWYQQTPGQGLQFLFEYFSETQRNKGNFPGRFSGRQFSNSRSEMNVSTLELGDSALYLCASSMGTSGKNSYNEQFFGPGTRLTVL.

The chain combines TRBV7-2 with TRBJ2-1; D is undetermined. V was cut by 0 bases and J by 4 bases, with 10 bases left in between. The germline V gene encodes CDR1 SGHTA and CDR2 FQGNSA. CDR3 size: 15 residues. The CDR3 coding sequence is TGTGCCAGCAGCTTAGCCACAGCATCTTACAATGAGCAGTTCTTC. The encoded protein is CASSLATASYNEQFF.

This clone was seen only a few times. The CDR3 is CASSATGAGELFF. CDR3 bases: TGTGCCAGCAGTGCGACTGGTGCCGGGGAGCTGTTTTTT. The chain uses TRBV6-1 and TRBJ2-2; D is undetermined. Trimming left V 4 bases short and J 6 bases short, with 9 bases between. Looked up from germline, CDR1 is MNHNS and CDR2 is SASEGT. The CDR3 covers 13 residues.

This chain joins TRBV6-1 and TRBJ2-1; 10 bases are shared with TRBD2. The J segment lost 8 bases and the V segment lost 4 bases, leaving 17 bases of the junction unmatched. The CDR3 runs to 18 residues. Per germline, CDR1 MNHNS and CDR2 SASEGT. CDR3 in DNA: TGTGCCAGCAGTGCCCTAACTAGCGGGAACATCGGTAGTCATGAGCAGTTCTTC. Translation: CASSALTSGNIGSHEQFF.

This clone was observed once. The V call is TRBV10-3, the J call TRBJ2-5; a possible D gene is TRBD2 (7 bases). The length of the CDR3 is 13 residues. From germline, CDR1 is ENHRY and CDR2 SYGVKD. The germline V and J ends were trimmed by 7 bases and 5 bases, with 14 bases remaining between them. The CDR3 DNA follows: TGTGCCATCAATCGGGGGGCTTTGGAGACCCAGTACTTC. Encoded protein: CAINRGALETQYF.

This chain links TRBV18 with TRBJ2-1, with D perhaps TRBD1 (5 bases). This CDR3 region has 15 residues. Germline CDR1 reads KGHSH; CDR2 reads LQKENI. The germline V and J ends were trimmed by 3 bases and 5 bases, with 14 bases remaining between them. CDR3: CASSPVGQGNNEQFF. The CDR3 region has the DNA TGTGCCAGCTCACCGGTTGGGCAGGGTAACAATGAGCAGTTCTTC.